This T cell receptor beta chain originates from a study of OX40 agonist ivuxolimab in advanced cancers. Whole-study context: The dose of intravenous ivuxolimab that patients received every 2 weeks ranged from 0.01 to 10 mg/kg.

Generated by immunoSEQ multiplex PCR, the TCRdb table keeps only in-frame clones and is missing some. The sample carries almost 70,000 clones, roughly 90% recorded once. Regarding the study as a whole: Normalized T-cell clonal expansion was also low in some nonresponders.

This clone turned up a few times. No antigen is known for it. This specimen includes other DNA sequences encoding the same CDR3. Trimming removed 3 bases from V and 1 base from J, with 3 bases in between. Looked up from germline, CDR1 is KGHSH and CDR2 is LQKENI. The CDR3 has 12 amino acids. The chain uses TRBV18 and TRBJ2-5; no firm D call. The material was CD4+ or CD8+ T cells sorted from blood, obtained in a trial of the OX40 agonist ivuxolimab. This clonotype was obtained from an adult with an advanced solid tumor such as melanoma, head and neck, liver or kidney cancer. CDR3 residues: CASSPIQETQYF. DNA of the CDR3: TGTGCCAGCTCACCCATCCAAGAGACCCAGTACTTC. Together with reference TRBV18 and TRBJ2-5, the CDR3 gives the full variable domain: NAGVMQNPRHLVRRRGQEARLRCSPMKGHSHVYWYRQLPEEGLKFMVYLQKENIIDESGMPKERFSAEFPKEGPSILRIQQVVRGDSAAYFCASSPIQETQYFGPGTRLLVL.